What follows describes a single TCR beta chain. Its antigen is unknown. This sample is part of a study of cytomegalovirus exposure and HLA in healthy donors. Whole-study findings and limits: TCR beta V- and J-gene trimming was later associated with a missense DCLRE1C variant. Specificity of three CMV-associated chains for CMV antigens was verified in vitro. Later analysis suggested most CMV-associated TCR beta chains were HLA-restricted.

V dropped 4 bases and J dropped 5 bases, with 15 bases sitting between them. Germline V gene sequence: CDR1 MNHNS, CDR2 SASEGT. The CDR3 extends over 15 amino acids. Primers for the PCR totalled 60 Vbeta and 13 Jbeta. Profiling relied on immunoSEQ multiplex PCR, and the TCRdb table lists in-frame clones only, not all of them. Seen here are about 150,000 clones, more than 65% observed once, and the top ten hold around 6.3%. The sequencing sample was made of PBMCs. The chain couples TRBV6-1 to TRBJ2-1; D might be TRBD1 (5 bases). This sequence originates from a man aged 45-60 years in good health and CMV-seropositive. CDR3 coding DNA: TGTGCCAGCAGTGTCCAGGGTTTGGACGACAATGAGCAGTTCTTC. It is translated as CASSVQGLDDNEQFF.